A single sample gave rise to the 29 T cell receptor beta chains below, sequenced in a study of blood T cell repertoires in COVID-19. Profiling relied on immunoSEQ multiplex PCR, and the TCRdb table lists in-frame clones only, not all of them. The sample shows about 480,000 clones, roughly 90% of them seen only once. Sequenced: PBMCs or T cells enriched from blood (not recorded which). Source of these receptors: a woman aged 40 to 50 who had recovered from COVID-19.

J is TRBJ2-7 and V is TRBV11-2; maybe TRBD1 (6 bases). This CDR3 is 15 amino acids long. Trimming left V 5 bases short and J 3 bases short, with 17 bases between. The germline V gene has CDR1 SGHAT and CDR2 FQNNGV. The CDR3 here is CASSPRTASFYEQYF. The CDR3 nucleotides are TGTGCCAGCAGCCCCCGGACAGCAAGCTTCTACGAGCAGTACTTC.

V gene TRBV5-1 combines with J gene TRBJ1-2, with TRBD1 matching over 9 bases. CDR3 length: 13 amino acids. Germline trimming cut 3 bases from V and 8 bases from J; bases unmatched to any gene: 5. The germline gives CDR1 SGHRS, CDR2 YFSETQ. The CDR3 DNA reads TGCGCCAGCAGCTCACAGGGGGCCCTCGGCTACACCTTC. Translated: CASSSQGALGYTF.

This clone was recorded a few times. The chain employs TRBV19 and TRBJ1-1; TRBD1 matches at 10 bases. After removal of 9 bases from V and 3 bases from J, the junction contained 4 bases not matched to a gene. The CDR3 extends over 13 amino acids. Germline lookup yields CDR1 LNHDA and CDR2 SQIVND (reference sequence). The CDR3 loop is CASRTGGDTEAFF. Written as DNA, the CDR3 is TGTGCCAGCCGGACAGGGGGTGACACTGAAGCTTTCTTT.

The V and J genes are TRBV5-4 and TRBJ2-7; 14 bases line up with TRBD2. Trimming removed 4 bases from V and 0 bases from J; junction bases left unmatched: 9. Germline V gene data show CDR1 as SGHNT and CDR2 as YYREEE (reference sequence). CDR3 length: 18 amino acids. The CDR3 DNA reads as TGTGCCAGCAGCCCTGGGACTAGCGGGAGCCCCGTCTCCTACGAGCAGTACTTC. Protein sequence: CASSPGTSGSPVSYEQYF.

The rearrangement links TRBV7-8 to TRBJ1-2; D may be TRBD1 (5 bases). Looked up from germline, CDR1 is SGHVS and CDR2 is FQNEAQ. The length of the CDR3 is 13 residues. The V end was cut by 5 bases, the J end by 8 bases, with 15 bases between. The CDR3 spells CASSPTGELGYTF. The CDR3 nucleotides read TGTGCCAGCAGCCCTACAGGAGAGCTCGGCTACACCTTC.

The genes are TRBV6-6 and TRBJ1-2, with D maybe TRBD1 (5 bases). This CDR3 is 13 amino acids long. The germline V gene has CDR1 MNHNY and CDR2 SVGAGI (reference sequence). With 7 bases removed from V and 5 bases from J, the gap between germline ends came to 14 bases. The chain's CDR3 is CASTQRGGYGYTF. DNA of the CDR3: TGTGCCAGCACTCAGCGGGGGGGTTATGGCTACACCTTC.

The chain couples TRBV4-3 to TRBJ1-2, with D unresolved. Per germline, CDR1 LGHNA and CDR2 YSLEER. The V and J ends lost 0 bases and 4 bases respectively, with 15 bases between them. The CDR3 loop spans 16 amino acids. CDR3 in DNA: TGCGCCAGCAGCCAAGAGGGAGGCTCGGGCGTCTATGGCTACACCTTC. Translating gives CASSQEGGSGVYGYTF.

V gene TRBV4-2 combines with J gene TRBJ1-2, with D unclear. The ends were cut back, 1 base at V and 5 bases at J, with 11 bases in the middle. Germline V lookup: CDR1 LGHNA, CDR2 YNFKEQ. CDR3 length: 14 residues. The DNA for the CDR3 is TGTGCCAGCAGCCAAGCACAGTCGGATTATGGCTACACCTTC. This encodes CASSQAQSDYGYTF.

CDR3 sequence reads: CASSLVEGPSYGYTF. As DNA, the CDR3 is TGTGCCAGCAGCTTGGTGGAGGGTCCCTCCTATGGCTACACCTTC. The V gene is TRBV5-6, the J gene TRBJ1-2; D gene unclear. The CDR3 extends over 15 amino acids. Between the trimmed V and J ends, which lost 0 bases and 4 bases, there was a span of 13 bases. CDR1 is SGHDT, CDR2 YYEEEE, per germline. The whole variable domain, filled in from reference TRBV5-6 and TRBJ1-2, reads DAGVTQSPTHLIKTRGQQVTLRCSPKSGHDTVSWYQQALGQGPQFIFQYYEEEERQRGNFPDRFSGHQFPNYSSELNVNALLLGDSALYLCASSLVEGPSYGYTFGSGTRLTVV.

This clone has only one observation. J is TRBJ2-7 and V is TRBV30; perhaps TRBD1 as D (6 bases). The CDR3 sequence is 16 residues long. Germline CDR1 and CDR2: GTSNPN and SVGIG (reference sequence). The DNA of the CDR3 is TGTGCTCCCAAACTCTACCCGGACAGAGAGTCCTACGAGCAGTACTTC. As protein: CAPKLYPDRESYEQYF. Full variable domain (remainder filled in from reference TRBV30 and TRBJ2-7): SQTIHQWPATLVQPVGSPLSLECTVEGTSNPNLYWYRQAAGRGLQLLFYSVGIGQISSEVPQNLSASRPQDRQFILSSKKLLLSDSGFYLCAPKLYPDRESYEQYFGPGTRLTVT.

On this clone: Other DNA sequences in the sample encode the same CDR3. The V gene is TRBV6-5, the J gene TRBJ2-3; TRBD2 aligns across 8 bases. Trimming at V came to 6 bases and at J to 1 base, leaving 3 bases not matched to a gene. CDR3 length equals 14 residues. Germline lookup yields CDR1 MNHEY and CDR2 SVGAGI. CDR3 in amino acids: CASSSLAGTDTQYF. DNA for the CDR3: TGTGCCAGCAGCTCACTAGCGGGCACAGATACGCAGTATTTT.

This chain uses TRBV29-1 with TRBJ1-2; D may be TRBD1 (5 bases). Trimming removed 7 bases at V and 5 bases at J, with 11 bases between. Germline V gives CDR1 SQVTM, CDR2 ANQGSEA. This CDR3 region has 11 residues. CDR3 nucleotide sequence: TGCAGCGCCCCCGGGGGTTATGGCTACACCTTC. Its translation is CSAPGGYGYTF.

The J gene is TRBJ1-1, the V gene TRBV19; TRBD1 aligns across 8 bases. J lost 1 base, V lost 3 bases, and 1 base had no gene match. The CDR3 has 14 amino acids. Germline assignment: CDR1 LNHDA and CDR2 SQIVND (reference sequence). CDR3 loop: CASSIDRGNTEAFF. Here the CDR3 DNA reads TGTGCCAGTAGTATCGACAGGGGGAACACTGAAGCTTTCTTT.

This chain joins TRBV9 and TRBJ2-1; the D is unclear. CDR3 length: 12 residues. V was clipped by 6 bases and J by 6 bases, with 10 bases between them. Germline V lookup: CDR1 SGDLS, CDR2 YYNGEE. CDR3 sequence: CASIGNSNEQFF. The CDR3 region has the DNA TGTGCCAGCATCGGAAACAGCAATGAGCAGTTCTTC.

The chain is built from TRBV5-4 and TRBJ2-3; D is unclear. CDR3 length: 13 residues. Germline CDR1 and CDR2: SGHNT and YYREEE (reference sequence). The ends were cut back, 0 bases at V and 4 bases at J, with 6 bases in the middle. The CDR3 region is CASSLDSSDTQYF. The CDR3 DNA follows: TGTGCCAGCAGCTTGGATAGTTCAGATACGCAGTATTTT.

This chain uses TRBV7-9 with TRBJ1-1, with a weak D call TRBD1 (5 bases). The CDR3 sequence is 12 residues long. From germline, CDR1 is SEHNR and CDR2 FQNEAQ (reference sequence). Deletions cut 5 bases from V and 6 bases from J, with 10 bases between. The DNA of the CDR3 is TGTGCCAGCAGCACCGCAGGGCCTGAAGCTTTCTTT. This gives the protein CASSTAGPEAFF.

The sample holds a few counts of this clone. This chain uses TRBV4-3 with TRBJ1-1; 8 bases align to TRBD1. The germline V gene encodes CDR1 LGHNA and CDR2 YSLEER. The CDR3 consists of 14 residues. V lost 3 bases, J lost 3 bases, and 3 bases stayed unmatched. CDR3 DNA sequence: TGCGCCAGCAGCCAGCGACAGGGGTACACTGAAGCTTTCTTT. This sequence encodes CASSQRQGYTEAFF.

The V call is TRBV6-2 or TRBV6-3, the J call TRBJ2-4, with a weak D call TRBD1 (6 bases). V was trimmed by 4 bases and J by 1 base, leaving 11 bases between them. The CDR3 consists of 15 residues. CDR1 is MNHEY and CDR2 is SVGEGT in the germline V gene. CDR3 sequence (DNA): TGTGCCAGCAGTTCAACAGGGACCGCCAAAAACATTCAGTACTTC. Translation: CASSSTGTAKNIQYF.

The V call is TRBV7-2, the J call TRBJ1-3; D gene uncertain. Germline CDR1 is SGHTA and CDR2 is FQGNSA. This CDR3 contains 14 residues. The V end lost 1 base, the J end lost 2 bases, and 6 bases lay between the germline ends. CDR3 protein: CASSLVSPGNTIYF. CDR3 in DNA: TGTGCCAGCAGCTTAGTGTCTCCTGGAAACACCATATATTTT.

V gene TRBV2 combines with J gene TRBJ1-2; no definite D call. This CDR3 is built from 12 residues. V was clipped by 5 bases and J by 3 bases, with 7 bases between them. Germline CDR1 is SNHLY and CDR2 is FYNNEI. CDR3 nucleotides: TGTGCCAGCAGTCAGGTAGACTATGGCTACACCTTC. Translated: CASSQVDYGYTF.

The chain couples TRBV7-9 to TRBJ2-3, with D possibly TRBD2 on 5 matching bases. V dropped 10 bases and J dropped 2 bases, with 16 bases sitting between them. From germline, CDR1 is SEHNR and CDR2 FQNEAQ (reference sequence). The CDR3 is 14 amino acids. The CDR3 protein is CATAPAGDTDTQYF. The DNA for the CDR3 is TGTGCCACCGCGCCAGCCGGGGACACAGATACGCAGTATTTT.

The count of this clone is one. In DNA, the CDR3 is TGTGCCATCCTCCCGGTCCGGGACAAATCCTACAATGAGCAGTTCTTC. This gives the protein CAILPVRDKSYNEQFF. The chain recombines TRBV28 with TRBJ2-1; tentatively, D is TRBD1 (6 bases). The CDR3 totals 16 residues. In germline, CDR1 is MDHEN, CDR2 SYDVKM. Trimming cost V 10 bases and J 1 base, with 20 bases left between them. The variable domain in full, completed from reference TRBV28 and TRBJ2-1, reads DVKVTQSSRYLVKRTGEKVFLECVQDMDHENMFWYRQDPGLGLRLIYFSYDVKMKEKGDIPEGYSVSREKKERFSLILESASTNQTSMYLCAILPVRDKSYNEQFFGPGTRLTVL.

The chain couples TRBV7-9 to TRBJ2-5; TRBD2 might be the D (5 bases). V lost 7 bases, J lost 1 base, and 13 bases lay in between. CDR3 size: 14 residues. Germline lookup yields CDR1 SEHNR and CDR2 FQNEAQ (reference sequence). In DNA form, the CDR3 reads TGTGCCAGCACCTGGAGGACTGCCCAAGAGACCCAGTACTTC. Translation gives CASTWRTAQETQYF.

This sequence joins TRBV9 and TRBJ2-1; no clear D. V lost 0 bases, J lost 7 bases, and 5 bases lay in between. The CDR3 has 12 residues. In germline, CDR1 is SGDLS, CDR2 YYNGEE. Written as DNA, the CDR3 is TGTGCCAGCAGCGTAGATTCAAATGAGCAGTTCTTC. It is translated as CASSVDSNEQFF.

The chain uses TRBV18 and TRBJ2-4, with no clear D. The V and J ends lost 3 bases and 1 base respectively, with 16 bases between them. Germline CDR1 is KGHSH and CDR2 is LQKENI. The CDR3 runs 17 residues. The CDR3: CASSPSVTGRAKNIQYF. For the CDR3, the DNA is TGTGCCAGCTCACCTTCGGTTACGGGTAGGGCCAAAAACATTCAGTACTTC.

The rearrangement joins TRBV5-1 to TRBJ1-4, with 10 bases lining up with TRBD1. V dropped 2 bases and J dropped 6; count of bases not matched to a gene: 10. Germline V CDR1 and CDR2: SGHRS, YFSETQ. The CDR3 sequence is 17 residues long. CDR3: CASSFDPTGTGDEKLFF. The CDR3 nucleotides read TGCGCCAGCAGCTTTGACCCGACCGGGACAGGGGATGAAAAACTGTTTTTT.

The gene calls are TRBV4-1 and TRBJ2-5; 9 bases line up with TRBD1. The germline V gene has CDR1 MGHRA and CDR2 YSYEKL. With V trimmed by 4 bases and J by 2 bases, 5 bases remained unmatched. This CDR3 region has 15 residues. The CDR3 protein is CASSPGDRAQETQYF. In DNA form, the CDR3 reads TGCGCCAGCAGCCCAGGGGACAGGGCACAAGAGACCCAGTACTTC.

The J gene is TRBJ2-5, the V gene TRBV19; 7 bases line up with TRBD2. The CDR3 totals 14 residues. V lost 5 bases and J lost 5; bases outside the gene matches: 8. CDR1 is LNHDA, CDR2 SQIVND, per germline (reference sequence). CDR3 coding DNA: TGTGCCAGTAGTGGCGGGAGAGGCTGGGAGACCCAGTACTTC. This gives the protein CASSGGRGWETQYF.

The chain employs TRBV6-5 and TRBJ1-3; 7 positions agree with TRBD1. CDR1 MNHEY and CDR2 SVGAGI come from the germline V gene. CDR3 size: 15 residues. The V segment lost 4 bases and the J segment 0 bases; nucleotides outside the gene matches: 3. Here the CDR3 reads CASSWDRSSGNTIYF. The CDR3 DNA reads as TGTGCCAGCAGTTGGGACAGAAGCTCTGGAAACACCATATATTTT.